The next 31 T cell receptor beta chains were all read from a single sample in a study of cytomegalovirus exposure and HLA in healthy donors. PCR amplification relied on 60 Vbeta primers (plus 13 Jbeta primers). The protocol was immunoSEQ multiplex PCR, while the TCRdb copy is restricted to in-frame clones and leaves out a portion. The data hold some 89,000 clones, with approximately 81% observed a single time. Sequencing input: PBMCs. The receptors were gathered from a man in his forties in good health and CMV-seropositive.

The gene calls are TRBV28 and TRBJ2-5, with 7 bases fitting TRBD2. The V segment lost 4 bases and the J segment 4 bases; nucleotides outside the gene matches: 6. The V gene's germline CDR1 is MDHEN and CDR2 SYDVKM. This CDR3 region has 14 residues. The CDR3 region has the DNA TGTGCCAGCAGTTCGGCGGGAGATGGAGAGACCCAGTACTTC. This translates into CASSSAGDGETQYF.

With respect to this clone: At one end the junction does not follow the germline gene, possibly because of a read error. Other nucleotide sequences in the sample specify the same CDR3. CDR3 nucleotide sequence: TGTGCCAGCAGCTTGTTTAGAGTCTCCTATAATTCCCCCCTCCACTTT. Its protein product is CASSLFRVSYNSPLHF. J is TRBJ1-6 and V is TRBV5-4; D gene unclear. Germline values: CDR1 SGHNT, CDR2 YYREEE (reference sequence). The CDR3 runs to 16 residues.

The V gene is TRBV5-6, the J gene TRBJ2-5; 8 bases map to TRBD2. The trim removed 5 bases at V and 1 base at J, leaving 16 bases unmatched. Germline V gene data show CDR1 as SGHDT and CDR2 as YYEEEE. The CDR3 is 18 residues long. CDR3 sequence reads: CASSSRPGRGAGQETQYF. The CDR3 bases are TGTGCCAGCAGTTCACGCCCCGGGCGGGGGGCAGGCCAAGAGACCCAGTACTTC.

The CDR3 loop reads CASSGDSGTNEQFF. In nucleotides, the CDR3 is TGTGCCAGCAGTGGAGACAGCGGGACTAATGAGCAGTTCTTC. The rearrangement uses TRBV28 and TRBJ2-1; 7 bases are a match to TRBD2. Germline V CDR1 and CDR2: MDHEN, SYDVKM. CDR3 length: 14 amino acids. The trim removed 5 bases at V and 7 bases at J, leaving 8 bases unmatched.

This chain connects TRBV19 to TRBJ1-5; TRBD1 might be the D (5 bases). V lost 1 base and J lost 0, with 16 bases in between. Germline assignment: CDR1 LNHDA and CDR2 SQIVND (reference sequence). The CDR3 is 18 amino acids. CDR3 sequence reads: CASSIAAGNFGSNQPQHF. The CDR3 DNA sequence: TGTGCCAGTAGTATAGCGGCAGGGAATTTTGGTAGCAATCAGCCCCAGCATTTT.

The chain has TRBV10-2 and TRBJ2-2; D is unclear. This CDR3 is 14 amino acids long. CDR1 and CDR2 from the germline V gene are WSHSY and SAAADI. Between the trimmed V and J ends, which lost 4 bases and 6 bases, there was a span of 12 bases. The chain's CDR3 is CASSVSGWAGELFF. DNA of the CDR3: TGCGCCAGCAGTGTTTCGGGTTGGGCCGGGGAGCTGTTTTTT.

The V gene is TRBV4-1, the J gene TRBJ2-2, with TRBD2 matching 9 bases. The CDR3 sequence is 15 residues long. V shed 1 base, J shed 6 bases, and the junction held 3 bases outside the gene matches. In germline, CDR1 is MGHRA, CDR2 YSYEKL. CDR3 bases: TGCGCCAGCAGCCAAGTCGCGGGGGGGGCCGGGGAGCTGTTTTTT. This encodes CASSQVAGGAGELFF.

The chain carries TRBV6-1 and TRBJ2-3; D perhaps matches TRBD2 (6 bases). The germline V and J ends were trimmed by 11 bases and 0 bases, with 12 bases remaining between them. Per germline, CDR1 MNHNS and CDR2 SASEGT. The CDR3 runs 13 residues. CDR3 sequence reads: CAGRRGSTDTQYF. In nucleotides, the CDR3 is TGTGCCGGGCGGCGGGGAAGCACAGATACGCAGTATTTT.

This clone appeared a single time. The rearrangement links TRBV11-2 to TRBJ2-7; the D gene is possibly TRBD2 (5 bases). The CDR3 is 14 amino acids. The germline V gene encodes CDR1 SGHAT and CDR2 FQNNGV. Deletions cut 4 bases from V and 3 bases from J, with 13 bases between. The CDR3 sequence: CASSSSSSYYEQYF. The CDR3 nucleotides read TGTGCCAGCAGCTCCTCTAGCAGTTACTACGAGCAGTACTTC.

This clone has only a few counts. The gene calls are TRBV5-6 and TRBJ1-5; D is unclear. The CDR3 covers 16 residues. Germline loops: CDR1 SGHDT, CDR2 YYEEEE. V dropped 4 bases and J dropped 1 base, with 15 bases sitting between them. CDR3 residues: CASSHRRHMSNQPQHF. DNA of the CDR3: TGTGCCAGCAGCCATCGAAGACATATGAGCAATCAGCCCCAGCATTTT.

This clone was counted between two and nine times. The rearrangement links TRBV5-6 to TRBJ2-5, with unresolved D. Germline CDR1 reads SGHDT; CDR2 reads YYEEEE. The CDR3 sequence is 14 residues long. V was clipped by 4 bases and J by 3 bases, with 13 bases between them. The CDR3 loop reads CASSAVSFEETQYF. The CDR3 DNA sequence: TGTGCCAGCAGCGCCGTGAGTTTTGAAGAGACCCAGTACTTC.

Here the CDR3 reads CASSEEDRVGEQYF. The CDR3 nucleotides are TGTGCCAGCAGTGAGGAGGACAGGGTGGGGGAGCAGTACTTC. The genes are TRBV2 and TRBJ2-7; 8 bases map to TRBD1. The CDR3 has 14 residues. J lost 7 bases, V lost 3 bases, and 8 bases had no gene match. Per the germline V gene, CDR1 is SNHLY and CDR2 is FYNNEI.

The V gene is TRBV27, the J gene TRBJ1-6, with 7 bases fitting TRBD1. This CDR3 comprises 15 residues. Germline values: CDR1 MNHEY, CDR2 SMNVEV (reference sequence). The V segment lost 5 bases and the J segment 7 bases; nucleotides outside the gene matches: 8. CDR3 bases: TGTGCCAGCAGTATCTTTGGGACAGTAAATTCACCCCTCCACTTT. Translated, it gives CASSIFGTVNSPLHF.

This chain links TRBV7-2 with TRBJ2-3; no definite D call. Per the germline V gene, CDR1 is SGHTA and CDR2 is FQGNSA. The V and J ends lost 8 bases and 4 bases respectively, with 7 bases between them. This CDR3 spans 11 amino acids. CDR3 protein: CASGRPDTQYF. The CDR3 DNA sequence: TGTGCCAGCGGCCGCCCAGATACGCAGTATTTT.

J is TRBJ1-4 and V is TRBV30; D uncertain. Trimming shortened V by 3 bases and J by 7 bases, and 6 bases separated the two germline ends. This CDR3 contains 11 residues. Germline assignment: CDR1 GTSNPN and CDR2 SVGIG (reference sequence). CDR3 bases: TGTGCCTGGAGCCACTCTGAAAAACTGTTTTTT. Protein: CAWSHSEKLFF.

This chain joins TRBV5-1 and TRBJ2-3; 9 bases are shared with TRBD1. The CDR3 runs 16 residues. Germline V gene sequence: CDR1 SGHRS, CDR2 YFSETQ. V trimming: 4 bases; J trimming: 2 bases; junction bases outside the gene matches: 8. CDR3 sequence reads: CASSRDRVGATDTQYF. The CDR3 region has the DNA TGCGCCAGCAGCAGGGACAGGGTGGGCGCCACAGATACGCAGTATTTT.

The chain recombines TRBV29-1 with TRBJ1-1; D is ambiguous. The CDR3 is 12 residues long. The V end was cut by 6 bases, the J end by 1 base, with 9 bases between. CDR1 and CDR2 from the germline V gene are SQVTM and ANQGSEA. The CDR3 loop reads CSVSGRNTEAFF. Written as DNA, the CDR3 is TGCAGCGTAAGCGGACGGAACACTGAAGCTTTCTTT.

The CDR3 protein is CASSLGQATNEKLFF. The CDR3 DNA reads as TGTGCCAGCAGCTTAGGGCAGGCAACTAATGAAAAACTGTTTTTT. The V and J genes are TRBV7-9 and TRBJ1-4; D gene ambiguous. Trimming shortened V by 1 base and J by 0 bases, and 6 bases separated the two germline ends. Germline loops: CDR1 SEHNR, CDR2 FQNEAQ (reference sequence). The CDR3 contains 15 residues.

This clone came up once. The chain links TRBV19 to TRBJ1-5; possible D gene TRBD1, 6 bases. Germline V gene lookup returns CDR1 LNHDA and CDR2 SQIVND (reference sequence). This CDR3 has 17 residues. Trimming took 0 bases from V and 5 from J, leaving 17 bases between them. The CDR3 DNA reads as TGTGCCAGTAGTATAGATTTAAAGTGGGGGCGCGATCAGCCCCAGCATTTT. It codes for CASSIDLKWGRDQPQHF.

The chain couples TRBV7-8 to TRBJ2-2; 8 nucleotides agree with TRBD1. Germline CDR1 SGHVS, CDR2 FQNEAQ. The CDR3 is 14 amino acids. The trim removed 5 bases at V and 3 bases at J, leaving 2 bases unmatched. The CDR3, as DNA: TGTGCCAGCAGCCCGACAGGGGACACCGGGGAGCTGTTTTTT. Its protein is CASSPTGDTGELFF.

The chain joins TRBV11-2 to TRBJ2-3; tentative D call: TRBD2 (6 bases). The V end lost 1 base, the J end lost 2 bases, and 10 bases lay between the germline ends. CDR3 length: 15 amino acids. Germline V gene sequence: CDR1 SGHAT, CDR2 FQNNGV. CDR3 loop: CASSLVWGLTDTQYF. DNA of the CDR3: TGTGCCAGCAGCTTAGTCTGGGGACTCACAGATACGCAGTATTTT.

This clone was observed a handful of times. The V and J genes are TRBV9 and TRBJ1-1; 7 bases line up with TRBD1. The germline V gene has CDR1 SGDLS and CDR2 YYNGEE. V lost 3 bases, J lost 0 bases, and 8 bases stayed unmatched. The CDR3 is 16 amino acids. The CDR3 DNA sequence: TGTGCCAGCAGCGCCCCGGAGGGGGCCTTGAACACTGAAGCTTTCTTT. Translated, it gives CASSAPEGALNTEAFF.

The chain employs TRBV7-9 and TRBJ1-1, with TRBD1 identical over 9 bases. The CDR3 runs 15 residues. Per germline, CDR1 SEHNR and CDR2 FQNEAQ (reference sequence). The V and J ends lost 1 base and 5 bases, in that order; junction bases with no gene match: 5. CDR3 bases: TGTGCCAGCAGCTTAGGAGGACAGGGGTGGACTGAAGCTTTCTTT. Translation gives CASSLGGQGWTEAFF.

CDR3 region: CASSGRDRGYEQYF. The CDR3 nucleotides are TGTGCCAGTAGTGGCCGGGACAGGGGCTACGAGCAGTACTTC. V gene TRBV19 combines with J gene TRBJ2-7; TRBD1 agrees at 10 bases. V lost 5 bases, J lost 3 bases, and 4 bases stayed unmatched. The CDR3 spans 14 residues. CDR1 and CDR2 from the germline V gene are LNHDA and SQIVND (reference sequence). Full variable domain (remainder filled in from reference TRBV19 and TRBJ2-7): DGGITQSPKYLFRKEGQNVTLSCEQNLNHDAMYWYRQDPGQGLRLIYYSQIVNDFQKGDIAEGYSVSREKKESFPLTVTSAQKNPTAFYLCASSGRDRGYEQYFGPGTRLTVT.

This rearrangement joins TRBV7-2 to TRBJ2-1; D perhaps matches TRBD2 (6 bases). V lost 5 bases and J 6 bases, leaving 14 bases between the germline ends. CDR3 length: 14 residues. CDR1 SGHTA and CDR2 FQGNSA come from the germline V gene. Written as DNA, the CDR3 is TGTGCCAGCAGCCAGTCCCCGGGACTCAATGAGCAGTTCTTC. Translated: CASSQSPGLNEQFF.

This sequence joins TRBV5-1 and TRBJ2-6; maybe TRBD2 (5 bases). The ends were cut back, 0 bases at V and 0 bases at J, with 13 bases in the middle. There are 18 residues in the CDR3. Germline CDR1 is SGHRS and CDR2 is YFSETQ. CDR3 residues: CASSLATKGASGANVLTF. DNA of the CDR3: TGCGCCAGCAGCTTGGCGACCAAGGGAGCCTCTGGGGCCAACGTCCTGACTTTC.

The rearrangement uses TRBV5-1 and TRBJ2-7; the match to TRBD2 covers 7 bases. Per germline, CDR1 SGHRS and CDR2 YFSETQ. CDR3 length: 14 residues. V shed 0 bases, J shed 2 bases, and the junction held 2 bases outside the gene matches. Here the CDR3 reads CASSLGGTTYEQYF. The CDR3 region has the DNA TGCGCCAGCAGCTTGGGAGGGACTACCTACGAGCAGTACTTC.

The chain has TRBV10-3 and TRBJ2-3, with a possible D match to TRBD1 (7 bases). The V gene lost 10 bases and the J gene lost 0 bases, with 8 bases spanning the gap. The germline gives CDR1 ENHRY, CDR2 SYGVKD. The CDR3 runs 12 residues. CDR3 nucleotides: TGTGCCACAGGGGGGAGCACAGATACGCAGTATTTT. It translates to CATGGSTDTQYF.

The chain employs TRBV5-1 and TRBJ1-1; D might be TRBD1 (5 bases). Germline V CDR1 and CDR2: SGHRS, YFSETQ. With 4 bases removed from V and 8 bases from J, the gap between germline ends came to 18 bases. There are 14 residues in the CDR3. Here the CDR3 DNA reads TGCGCCAGCAGCCCGGGGCCGGGAGAAAGAGAAGCTTTCTTT. It yields the protein CASSPGPGEREAFF.

The chain employs TRBV15 and TRBJ1-3; D possibly corresponds to TRBD1 (5 bases). From germline, CDR1 is LNHNV and CDR2 YYDKDF (reference sequence). The CDR3 runs to 16 residues. Trimming cost V 0 bases and J 3 bases, with 12 bases left between them. The CDR3 region has the DNA TGTGCCACCAGCAGAGAGCCCTCAGGGCGTGGAAACACCATATATTTT. Residues: CATSREPSGRGNTIYF. Complete variable domain (other parts from reference TRBV15 and TRBJ1-3): DAMVIQNPRYQVTQFGKPVTLSCSQTLNHNVMYWYQQKSSQAPKLLFHYYDKDFNNEADTPDNFQSRRPNTSFCFLDIRSPGLGDTAMYLCATSREPSGRGNTIYFGEGSWLTVV.

The rearrangement links TRBV7-2 to TRBJ2-7; weak D call: TRBD1 (7 bases). CDR1 is SGHTA, CDR2 FQGNSA, per germline. The V gene lost 3 bases and the J gene lost 7 bases, with 19 bases spanning the gap. The CDR3 contains 15 residues. As DNA, the CDR3 is TGTGCCAGCAGCTTGGGGGGACAGACCCCTGGGGAGCAGTACTTC. This codes for CASSLGGQTPGEQYF.